What follows are 10 T cell receptor beta chains derived from one specimen sequenced in a study of T-cell memory formation after mild COVID-19. TCRdb re-derived calls from the 5' RACE reads in MiXCR, one entry per CDR3 protein. This table has some 270,000 distinct CDR3 sequences, approximately 15% appearing once. The sequenced material came from PBMCs or a T cell subset sorted from them (not recorded which). These receptors were collected from an adult woman who had mild COVID-19 (a few samples of this study predate the infection). Cell type and time point are not known.

This clonotype showed up just a few times. V and J are TRBV12-3 or TRBV12-4 and TRBJ2-1; no clear D. V was trimmed by 6 bases and J by 4 bases, leaving 10 bases between them. CDR3 size: 13 residues. The chain's CDR3 is CASSTREYNEQFF. For the CDR3, the DNA is TGTGCCAGCAGCACGCGAGAGTACAATGAGCAGTTCTTC.

This clonotype was detected only a few times. V usage is TRBV7-6 and J usage is TRBJ1-1; 9 bases map to TRBD1. The CDR3 contains 14 residues. The V and J ends lost 4 bases and 11 bases, in that order; junction bases with no gene match: 11. Germline V gene data show CDR1 as SGHVS and CDR2 as FNYEAQ. The CDR3 coding sequence is TGTGCCAGCAGCTCATCGGCACAGGGGGCGCCGGCTTTCTTT. Translating gives CASSSSAQGAPAFF.

The gene calls are TRBV12-3 or TRBV12-4 and TRBJ2-7, with D maybe TRBD1 (6 bases). Trimming cost V 3 bases and J 1 base, with 7 bases left between them. CDR3 length: 13 residues. The CDR3 loop reads CASSLGTSYEQYF. CDR3 DNA sequence: TGTGCCAGCAGTTTGGGGACATCCTACGAGCAGTACTTC.

This clonotype was seen a handful of times. This chain connects TRBV7-3 to TRBJ2-3; the D call may be TRBD1 or TRBD2 (6 bases each). The CDR3 runs 14 residues. Germline V CDR1 and CDR2: SGHTA, FQGTGA. Trimming removed 5 bases at V and 4 bases at J, with 13 bases between. This CDR3 is CASSPLGGPDTQYF. DNA for the CDR3: TGTGCCAGCAGCCCCCTTGGGGGGCCAGATACGCAGTATTTT.

This clonotype was seen only a few times. The rearrangement uses TRBV7-2 and TRBJ1-2, with 8 bases matching TRBD1. The CDR3 has 16 residues. CDR1 is SGHTA and CDR2 is FQGNSA in the germline V gene. Unmatched junction bases numbered 12, after V lost 4 bases and J lost 5 bases. For the CDR3, the DNA is TGTGCCAGCAGCTCAACATGGACAGGGCGTGGGTATGGCTACACCTTC. This sequence encodes CASSSTWTGRGYGYTF. Drawing the rest from reference TRBV7-2 and TRBJ1-2, the complete variable domain is GAGVSQSPSNKVTEKGKDVELRCDPISGHTALYWYRQSLGQGLEFLIYFQGNSAPDKSGLPSDRFSAERTGGSVSTLTIQRTQQEDSAVYLCASSSTWTGRGYGYTFGSGTRLTVV.

This clonotype was counted ten times or more. The chain couples TRBV7-9 to TRBJ1-2; D possibly corresponds to TRBD1 (6 bases). Germline V gives CDR1 SEHNR, CDR2 FQNEAQ (reference sequence). The CDR3 contains 12 residues. Between the trimmed V and J ends, which lost 4 bases and 8 bases, there was a span of 11 bases. CDR3 DNA sequence: TGTGCCAGCAGCTACAGGGTTGGGGGCTACACCTTC. Translation: CASSYRVGGYTF.

This clonotype appeared a few times. The chain joins TRBV7-3 to TRBJ2-3; 11 bases align to TRBD1. The CDR3 runs 15 residues. Germline lookup yields CDR1 SGHTA and CDR2 FQGTGA. The trim removed 6 bases at V and 5 bases at J, leaving 7 bases unmatched. The CDR3 DNA reads TGTGCCAGCAGTCCCGGACAGGGGGCAGTAGATACGCAGTATTTT. Residues: CASSPGQGAVDTQYF.

This chain joins TRBV14 and TRBJ1-2, with 7 bases lining up with TRBD1. V was clipped by 4 bases and J by 2 bases; unmatched bases: 4. CDR1 is SGHDN, CDR2 FVKESK, per germline. This CDR3 is 14 amino acids long. Written as DNA, the CDR3 is TGTGCCAGCAGCCTTCGGACAGGAAACTATGGCTACACCTTC. It specifies CASSLRTGNYGYTF.

There are a few counts of this clonotype. The rearrangement joins TRBV9 to TRBJ2-1; TRBD1 aligns across 8 bases. With V trimmed by 0 bases and J by 6 bases, 5 bases remained unmatched. Per the germline V gene, CDR1 is SGDLS and CDR2 is YYNGEE. The CDR3 totals 15 residues. CDR3 sequence reads: CASSVEGQALNEQFF. DNA of the CDR3: TGTGCCAGCAGCGTAGAGGGACAGGCGCTCAATGAGCAGTTCTTC.

This clonotype was counted ten times or more. This chain uses TRBV4-2 with TRBJ1-1; D not certain. The V and J ends lost 0 bases and 0 bases respectively, with 11 bases between them. The V gene's germline CDR1 is LGHNA and CDR2 YNFKEQ. The length of the CDR3 is 16 residues. The DNA of the CDR3 is TGTGCCAGCAGCCAAGATAATACGAATTTGAACACTGAAGCTTTCTTT. Translated, it gives CASSQDNTNLNTEAFF.